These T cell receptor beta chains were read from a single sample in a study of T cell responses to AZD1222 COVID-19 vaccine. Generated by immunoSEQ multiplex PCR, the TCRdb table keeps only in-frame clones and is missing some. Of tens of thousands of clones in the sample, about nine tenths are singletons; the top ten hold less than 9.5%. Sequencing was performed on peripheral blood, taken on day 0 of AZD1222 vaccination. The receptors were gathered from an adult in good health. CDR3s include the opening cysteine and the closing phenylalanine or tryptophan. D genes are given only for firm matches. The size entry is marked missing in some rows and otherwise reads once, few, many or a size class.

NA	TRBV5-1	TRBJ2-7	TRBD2	TGCGCCAGCAGCTCTCGTCCGACTAGCGAATCCTACGAGCAGTACTTC	CASSSRPTSESYEQYF
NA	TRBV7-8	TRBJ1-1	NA	TGTGCCAGCAGCCGGACTCTTTCCACTGAAGCTTTCTTT	CASSRTLSTEAFF
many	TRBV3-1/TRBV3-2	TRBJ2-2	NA	TGTGCCAGCAGCCACTGGGGAAGCCGGGACACCGGGGAGCTGTTTTTT	CASSHWGSRDTGELFF
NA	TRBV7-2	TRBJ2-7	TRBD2	TGTGCCAGCAGCCCCGATCTGGGCGGGAGCGCCCACGAGCAGTACTTC	CASSPDLGGSAHEQYF
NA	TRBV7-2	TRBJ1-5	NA	TGTGCCAGCGCTCCAGCTCCTAATCAGCCCCAGCATTTT	CASAPAPNQPQHF
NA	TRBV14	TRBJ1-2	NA	TGTGCCAGCAGCCTTTCGGGAGGCTATGGCTACACCTTC	CASSLSGGYGYTF
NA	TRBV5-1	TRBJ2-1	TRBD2	TGCGCCAGCAGCTTCCCCCGTCCTGAGCGGGATTTATGGGAGCAGTTCTTC	CASSFPRPERDLWEQFF
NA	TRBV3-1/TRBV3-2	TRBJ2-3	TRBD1	TGTGCCAGCAGCCACCTAACAGGGGCGGCAGATACGCAGTATTTT	CASSHLTGAADTQYF
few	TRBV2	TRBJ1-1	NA	TGTGCCAGCAGTGAATCGCACAATAGGAACACTGAAGCTTTCTTT	CASSESHNRNTEAFF
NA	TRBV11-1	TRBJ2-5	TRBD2	TGTGCCAGCAGCTTAGGGACTAGCGGGGAGACCCAGTACTTC	CASSLGTSGETQYF
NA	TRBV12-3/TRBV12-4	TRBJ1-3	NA	TGTGCCAGTAGACCAGCGGGTGGAAACACCATATATTTT	CASRPAGGNTIYF
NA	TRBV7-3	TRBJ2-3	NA	TGTGCCAGCAGCCCCCCCTGGGCCACAGATACGCAGTATTTT	CASSPPWATDTQYF
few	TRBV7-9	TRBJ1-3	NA	TGTGCCAGCAGCGCCCGGACAGCTGGAAACACCATATATTTT	CASSARTAGNTIYF
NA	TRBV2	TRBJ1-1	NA	TGTGCCAGCATCGACCCGGGACAATCGGCAAACACTGAAGCTTTCTTT	CASIDPGQSANTEAFF
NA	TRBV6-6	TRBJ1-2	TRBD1	TGTGCCAGCAGTTACCTGGGACAGGGTAATGGCTACACCTTC	CASSYLGQGNGYTF
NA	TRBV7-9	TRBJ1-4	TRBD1	TGTGCCAGCAGCTTAGCCATGGGGGGACAGGGAAGTGAAAAACTGTTTTTT	CASSLAMGGQGSEKLFF
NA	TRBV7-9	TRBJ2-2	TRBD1	TGTGCCAGCAGCCGAGGGGGACAGGAGAACACCGGGGAGCTGTTTTTT	CASSRGGQENTGELFF
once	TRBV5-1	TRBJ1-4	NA	TGCGCCAGCAGCCCACCCTCCCGGGGATCAACTAATGAAAAACTGTTTTTT	CASSPPSRGSTNEKLFF
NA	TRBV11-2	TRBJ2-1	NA	TGTGCCAGCAGCTTAGATTGGAGGGCCATCGACAATGAGCAGTTCTTC	CASSLDWRAIDNEQFF
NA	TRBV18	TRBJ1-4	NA	TGTGCCAGCTCAGTGGAGGGAAATAGTGAAAAACTGTTTTTT	CASSVEGNSEKLFF